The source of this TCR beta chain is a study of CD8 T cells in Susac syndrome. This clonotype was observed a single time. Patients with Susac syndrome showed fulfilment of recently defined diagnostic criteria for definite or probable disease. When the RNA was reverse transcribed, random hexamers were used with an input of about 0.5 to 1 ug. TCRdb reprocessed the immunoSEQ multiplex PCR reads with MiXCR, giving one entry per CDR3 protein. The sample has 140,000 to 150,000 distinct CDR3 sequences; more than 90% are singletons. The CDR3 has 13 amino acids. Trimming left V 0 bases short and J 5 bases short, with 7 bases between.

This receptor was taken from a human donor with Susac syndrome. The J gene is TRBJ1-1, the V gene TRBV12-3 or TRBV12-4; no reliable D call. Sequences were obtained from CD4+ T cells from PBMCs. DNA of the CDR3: TGTGCCAGCAGTTTAGCATTGGGGACTGAAGCTTTCTTT. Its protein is CASSLALGTEAFF.